This TCR beta chain is drawn from a study of OX40 agonist ivuxolimab in advanced cancers. CDR1 and CDR2 from the germline V gene are KGHSH and LQKENI. Germline trimming cut 3 bases from V and 5 bases from J; bases unmatched to any gene: 9. The CDR3 loop spans 15 amino acids. Some clones are missing from TCRdb's copy, which holds only in-frame ones; the method was immunoSEQ multiplex PCR. The data show over 40,000 clones, about 88% seen once. This clone was counted a single time. Samples of blood were obtained at baseline, on cycle 4 day 1, and on cycle 7 day 1. The chain links TRBV18 to TRBJ1-2; 7 positions match TRBD1. This specimen was CD4+ or CD8+ T cells sorted from blood, taken in a trial of the OX40 agonist ivuxolimab. This receptor was obtained from an adult with an advanced solid tumor such as melanoma, head and neck, liver or kidney cancer. The CDR3 DNA sequence: TGTGCCAGCTCACCCGAAACAGGGGTAGGGTATGGCTACACCTTC. This translates into CASSPETGVGYGYTF.